This entry is about one T cell receptor (beta chain). Its antigen specificity is not known. No base-level quality is on record; no much larger clone is a single base apart. The data originate from a study of T cell responses to AZD1222 COVID-19 vaccine (dated by TCRdb to the early 2020s). Turning to the overall study: Because spike-specific TCR depth and breadth did not differ between the two schedules, AZD1222 recipients who got a second dose at roughly 4 weeks were pooled with those who got a second dose at roughly 12 weeks. TCR sequencing covered roughly 230 trial participants: some 210 given two doses of AZD1222 and about 26 given two doses of MenACWY control vaccine. Trial participants were enrolled by age into subgroups of 18-55, 56-69 and 70-plus years, and about 150, 27 and 61 TCR-sequenced participants, respectively, were included in these subgroups. Broader findings and caveats from the paper: Conclusions about previously exposed vaccinees were limited because only 5 or 6 AZD1222 recipients were SARS-CoV-2 seropositive at baseline. In the small 56-69-year group, the increase in depth fell short of significance, most likely because of low power. Reportedly, almost half of the unique spike-specific TCRs recognized epitopes lying outside the regions that are mutated in the B.1.351 and B.1.1.7 variants. The vaccine-associated CD4 TCRs covered the entire spike protein, and the dominant responses fell in regions 160-218 and 743-854. Because no day 14 peak-response samples were available, repertoires were characterized only after the peak T cell response. Most participants were white British and females outnumbered males, and the authors suggested that clonal diversity may have been underestimated. After two AZD1222 doses, both the breadth and the depth of spike-specific TCRs were significantly higher than at day 0 and than in MenACWY recipients.

V is cut by 4 bases and J by 5 bases, and the space between the germline ends is 5 bases. From the germline V gene, CDR1 is MDHEN and CDR2 is SYDVKM. The CDR3, from cysteine to phenylalanine, totals 11 residues. CDR3 DNA is the only sequence kept; it has 33 bases, read in frame from the first base. The CDR3 regions of human TCRbeta chains were analyzed by immunosequencing. Under the source paper's analysis protocol: Repertoire TCRs were checked for matches against a reference library of SARS-CoV-2-specific TCRs that had been generated using the MIRA antigen-specificity platform. Breadth meant the fraction of unique TCRs that were SARS-CoV-2-associated, whereas depth meant the fraction of total T cells that were SARS-CoV-2-associated. Using the MIRA data, every spike-specific TCR was mapped to the spike region that the TCR reacted to and assigned to either a CD4 or a CD8 class. Log10-transformed breadth and depth values were compared by one-way ANOVA with Sidak's multiple comparisons tests. TCRdb obtained this table from immuneACCESS and retained in-frame rearrangements with V and J assigned. These tables miss some clones; where compared with another copy, unresolved V genes account for less than half of the shortfall, and the remainder is unexplained. From that table come the V and J calls and clone size; the DNA was used to work out D and trimming. The table for this sample lists 120,000 to 150,000 clones; approximately 89% of them were counted only once. The ten most abundant clones make up about 15% of the sample.

The time point label corresponds to: baseline before first vaccination. Vaccinee samples were obtained from the UK trials COV001 and COV002, which included a single-blind randomized controlled phase 2/3 trial of AZD1222 (ChAdOx1 nCoV-19) in healthy adults. Trial participant PBMC samples were collected at day 0 and day 28 after the second dose for TCRbeta chain sequencing. Source: peripheral blood, taken on day 0 of AZD1222 vaccination. The receptor was isolated from an adult in good health. The V and J genes are TRBV28 and TRBJ1-1; no D gene is confidently identified. The CDR3 sequence is CASSSPTEAFF. The DNA reads as follows: TGTGCCAGCAGTTCCCCTACTGAAGCTTTCTTT. With the rest looked up from the reference TRBV28 and TRBJ1-1 genes rather than sequenced, the full variable domain is DVKVTQSSRYLVKRTGEKVFLECVQDMDHENMFWYRQDPGLGLRLIYFSYDVKMKEKGDIPEGYSVSREKKERFSLILESASTNQTSMYLCASSSPTEAFFGQGTRLTVV.